This paragraph covers one T cell receptor (beta chain) sequence. Its antigen is unknown. No much larger clone exists at a distance of one base, and base qualities are not known. This specimen comes from a study of blood T cell repertoires in COVID-19 (dated by TCRdb to 2020 to 2022). Describing the broader study: The collaborator samples originated in the United States, Italy and Spain and spanned the acute and convalescent phases of COVID-19. The prospective study material was composed of cDNA or gDNA derived from T cells, B-cell-depleted T cells, or PBMCs. Subjects who had been exposed to COVID-19, were actively infected with it, or had recovered from it provided the deeply sampled blood TCRbeta repertoires that made up the dataset. The repertoires were released in a freely available public database intended as a resource for research on the immune response to SARS-CoV-2. Samples were obtained from the ongoing ImmuneRACE study (first 160 participants) and from roughly 1,300 subjects provided by 6 global collaborators. A de-identified subject ID, COVID-19 status, age in years and sex were almost always included in the sample metadata. Where available, HLA class I and class II types were obtained from metadata supplied by the sample provider rather than from assay-based typing. Study-level results and caveats: How much clinical and demographic metadata was included differed by source and by participant, and the metadata was provided uncurated.

TCRbeta CDR3 regions were amplified from genomic DNA using the immunoSEQ Assay, a bias-controlled multiplex PCR. The study's processing was this. The number of nucleated cells in each sample was estimated from the amplification of reference gene primers within the assay. To quantify the absolute abundance of each unique TCRbeta CDR3 rearrangement, sequence reads were collapsed and filtered. For each sample, productive Simpson clonality was calculated as the square root of Simpson's diversity index across productive rearrangements. Imported from immuneACCESS, the table was reduced by TCRdb to in-frame sequences with V and J called. These copies leave out some clones; in studies compared against another copy, an unresolved V gene accounts for under half, and the cause of the remainder is not known. V, J and clone size are those of that table, while D and trimming were read from the DNA. Within this sample are about 76,000 clones, with more than 75% of them counted one time only. The ten largest clones capture over 25% of the sample.

V is reduced by 3 bases and J by 7 bases, leaving a spacing of 12 bases between them. The CDR3 goes from the cysteine to the phenylalanine over 14 residues. Of all the DNA, just the CDR3 is kept, 42 bases in frame from base 1. CDR1 and CDR2 (WSHSY, SAAADI) derive from the germline V gene. Collaborating institutions collected whole blood in K2EDTA tubes following their own protocols. Collaborator samples were shipped for TCRbeta analysis as frozen whole blood, isolated PBMCs, or DNA extracted from either sample type. The chain is encoded by TRBV10-2 joined to TRBJ1-4; TRBD1 is a weak D gene call, 6 bases matching. Sequencing used peripheral blood. The sequence came from an elderly woman with active or convalescent COVID-19. The nucleotide sequence is TGCGCCAGCAGTGAATCAGGGGTTGGTGAAAAACTGTTTTTT. Protein translation: CASSESGVGEKLFF.